The present T cell receptor beta chain was sequenced within a study of vaccination effects on CD4 cells after COVID-19. The CDR3 has 16 amino acids. V was pared by 4 bases and J by 0 bases, with 15 bases between. Per the germline V gene, CDR1 is SGHRS and CDR2 is YFSETQ. Sequencing in the ViraFEST assay came after antigen-specific CD4+ T cells had been expanded with viral peptide pools, which were used to stimulate PBMC. Scientists isolated CD4+ T cells after a roughly nine-day culture period ended. Two doses of BNT162b2 or mRNA-1273 vaccine were administered to participants. About this clone: Its cognate antigen is unknown.

Generated by immunoSEQ multiplex PCR, the TCRdb table keeps only in-frame clones and is missing some. Among approximately 74,000 clones listed, under 85% were seen once. Sequencing used CD4+ T cells from PBMCs cultured with HCoV-OC43 spike peptides, obtained after COVID-19 vaccination. Subset indicated: HCoV-OC43 spike overlapping peptide pool stimulation. This rearrangement joins TRBV5-1 to TRBJ2-3; D gene ambiguous. This TCR came from a human donor who received a COVID-19 vaccine. DNA for the CDR3: TGCGCCAGCAGCCCGATCCCGGACCACAGCACAGATACGCAGTATTTT. The encoded protein is CASSPIPDHSTDTQYF.